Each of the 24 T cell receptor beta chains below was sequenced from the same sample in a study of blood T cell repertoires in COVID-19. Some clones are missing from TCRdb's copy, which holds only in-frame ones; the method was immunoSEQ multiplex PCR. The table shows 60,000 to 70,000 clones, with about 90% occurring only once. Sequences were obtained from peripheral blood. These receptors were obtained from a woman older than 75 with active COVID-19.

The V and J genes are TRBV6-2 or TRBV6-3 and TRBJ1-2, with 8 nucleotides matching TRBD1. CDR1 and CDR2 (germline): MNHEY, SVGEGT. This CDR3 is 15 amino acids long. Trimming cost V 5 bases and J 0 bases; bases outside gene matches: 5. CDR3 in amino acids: CASSQDRATNYGYTF. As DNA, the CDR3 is TGTGCCAGCAGTCAGGACAGGGCGACTAACTATGGCTACACCTTC.

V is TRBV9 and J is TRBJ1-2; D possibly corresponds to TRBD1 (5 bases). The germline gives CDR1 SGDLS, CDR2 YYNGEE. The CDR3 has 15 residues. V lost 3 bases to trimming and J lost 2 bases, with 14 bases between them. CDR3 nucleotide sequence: TGTGCCAGCAGCGAGGCCCCAGGGTACAACTATGGCTACACCTTC. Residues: CASSEAPGYNYGYTF.

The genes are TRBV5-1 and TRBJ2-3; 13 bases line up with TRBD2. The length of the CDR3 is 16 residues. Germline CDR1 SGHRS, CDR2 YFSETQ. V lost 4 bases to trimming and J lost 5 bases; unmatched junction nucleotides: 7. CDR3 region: CASSPGLAGTVDTQYF. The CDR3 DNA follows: TGCGCCAGCAGCCCGGGACTAGCGGGGACGGTAGATACGCAGTATTTT.

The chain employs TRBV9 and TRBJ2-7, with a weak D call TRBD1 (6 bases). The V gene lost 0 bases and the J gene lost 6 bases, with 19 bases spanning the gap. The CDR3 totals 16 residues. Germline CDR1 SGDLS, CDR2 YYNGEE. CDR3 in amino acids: CASSVVPGDILGEQYF. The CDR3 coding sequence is TGTGCCAGCAGCGTAGTTCCAGGGGATATCCTAGGCGAGCAGTACTTC.

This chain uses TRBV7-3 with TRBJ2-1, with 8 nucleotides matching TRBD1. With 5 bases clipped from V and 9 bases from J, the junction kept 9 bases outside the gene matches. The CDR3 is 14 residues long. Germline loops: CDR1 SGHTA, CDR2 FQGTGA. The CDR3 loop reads CASSIQGAYGEQFF. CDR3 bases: TGTGCCAGCAGCATTCAGGGGGCCTACGGTGAGCAGTTCTTC.

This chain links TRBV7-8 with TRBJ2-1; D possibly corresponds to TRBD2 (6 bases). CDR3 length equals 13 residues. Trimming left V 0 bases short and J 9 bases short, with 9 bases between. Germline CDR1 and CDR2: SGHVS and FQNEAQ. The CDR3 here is CASSLAMGLEQFF. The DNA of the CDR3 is TGTGCCAGCAGCTTAGCCATGGGACTTGAGCAGTTCTTC.

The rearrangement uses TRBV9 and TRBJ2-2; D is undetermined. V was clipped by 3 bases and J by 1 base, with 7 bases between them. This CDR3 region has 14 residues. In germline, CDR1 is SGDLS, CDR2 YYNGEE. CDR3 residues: CASSATLNTGELFF. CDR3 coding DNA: TGTGCCAGCAGCGCGACTTTGAACACCGGGGAGCTGTTTTTT.

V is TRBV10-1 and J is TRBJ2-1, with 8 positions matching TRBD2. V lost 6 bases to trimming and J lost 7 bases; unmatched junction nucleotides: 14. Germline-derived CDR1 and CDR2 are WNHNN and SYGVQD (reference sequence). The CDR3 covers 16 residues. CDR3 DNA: TGCGCCAGCAGCCGGGGAGGCGGGGGGTCTCAAAATGAGCAGTTCTTC. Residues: CASSRGGGGSQNEQFF.

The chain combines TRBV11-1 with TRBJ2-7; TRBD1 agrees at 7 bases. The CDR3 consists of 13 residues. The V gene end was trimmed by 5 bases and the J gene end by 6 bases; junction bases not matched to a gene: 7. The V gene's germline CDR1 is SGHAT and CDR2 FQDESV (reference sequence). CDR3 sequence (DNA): TGTGCCAGCAGCCAAGGACAGGAACGCGAGCAGTACTTC. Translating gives CASSQGQEREQYF. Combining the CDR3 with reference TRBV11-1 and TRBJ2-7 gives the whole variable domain EAEVAQSPRYKITEKSQAVAFWCDPISGHATLYWYRQILGQGPELLVQFQDESVVDDSQLPKDRFSAERLKGVDSTLKIQPAELGDSAMYLCASSQGQEREQYFGPGTRLTVT.

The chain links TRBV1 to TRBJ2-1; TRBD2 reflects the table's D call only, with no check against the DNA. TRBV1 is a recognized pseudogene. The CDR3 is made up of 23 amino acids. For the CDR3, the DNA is TGCACCAGCAGCCAAGATCAAGTACGTTGGCTAGCGGGGCGTTATAGGTCCTACAATGAGCAGTTCTTC. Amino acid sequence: CTSSQDQVRWLAGRYRSYNEQFF.

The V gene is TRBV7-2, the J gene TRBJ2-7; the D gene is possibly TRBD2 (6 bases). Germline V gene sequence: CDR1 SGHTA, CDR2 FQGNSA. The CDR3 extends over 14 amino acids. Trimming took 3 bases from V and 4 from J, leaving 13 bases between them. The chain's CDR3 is CASSFRPGDYEQYF. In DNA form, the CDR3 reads TGTGCCAGCAGCTTCCGACCGGGGGATTACGAGCAGTACTTC.

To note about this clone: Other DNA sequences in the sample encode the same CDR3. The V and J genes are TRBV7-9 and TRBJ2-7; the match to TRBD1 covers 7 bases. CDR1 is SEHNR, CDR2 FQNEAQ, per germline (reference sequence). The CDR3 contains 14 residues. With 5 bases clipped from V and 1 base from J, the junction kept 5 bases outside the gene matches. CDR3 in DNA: TGTGCCAGCAGCCCTCCGACAGGGTCCTACGAGCAGTACTTC. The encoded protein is CASSPPTGSYEQYF.

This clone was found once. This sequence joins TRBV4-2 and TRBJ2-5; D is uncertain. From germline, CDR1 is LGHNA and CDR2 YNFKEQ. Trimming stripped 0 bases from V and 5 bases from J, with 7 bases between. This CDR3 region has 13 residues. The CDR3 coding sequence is TGTGCCAGCAGCCAAGATCCCAGGGAGACCCAGTACTTC. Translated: CASSQDPRETQYF.

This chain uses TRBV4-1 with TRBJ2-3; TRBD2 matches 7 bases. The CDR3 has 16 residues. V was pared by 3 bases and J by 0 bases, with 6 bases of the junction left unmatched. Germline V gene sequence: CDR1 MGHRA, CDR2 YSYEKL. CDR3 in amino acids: CASSHRGDFSTDTQYF. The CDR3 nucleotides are TGCGCCAGCAGCCATCGGGGGGACTTTAGCACAGATACGCAGTATTTT.

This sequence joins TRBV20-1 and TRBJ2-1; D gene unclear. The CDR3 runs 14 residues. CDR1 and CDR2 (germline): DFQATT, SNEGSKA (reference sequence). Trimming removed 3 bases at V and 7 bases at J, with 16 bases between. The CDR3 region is CSASQTAVLNEQFF. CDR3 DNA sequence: TGCAGTGCTAGTCAGACTGCTGTCTTGAATGAGCAGTTCTTC.

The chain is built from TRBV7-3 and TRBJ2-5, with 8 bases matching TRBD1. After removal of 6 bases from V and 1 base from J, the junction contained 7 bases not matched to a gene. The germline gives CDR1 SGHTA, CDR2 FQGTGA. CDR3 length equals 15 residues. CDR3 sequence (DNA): TGTGCCAGCAGTTTTCGACAGGGGCCCCAAGAGACCCAGTACTTC. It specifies CASSFRQGPQETQYF. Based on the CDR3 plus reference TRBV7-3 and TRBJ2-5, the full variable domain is GAGVSQTPSNKVTEKGKYVELRCDPISGHTALYWYRQSLGQGPEFLIYFQGTGAADDSGLPNDRFFAVRPEGSVSTLKIQRTERGDSAVYLCASSFRQGPQETQYFGPGTRLLVL.

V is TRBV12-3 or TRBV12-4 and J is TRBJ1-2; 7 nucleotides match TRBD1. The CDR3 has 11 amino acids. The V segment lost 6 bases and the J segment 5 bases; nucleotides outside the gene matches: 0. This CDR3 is CASSRGYGYTF. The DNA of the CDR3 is TGTGCCAGCAGCAGGGGGTATGGCTACACCTTC.

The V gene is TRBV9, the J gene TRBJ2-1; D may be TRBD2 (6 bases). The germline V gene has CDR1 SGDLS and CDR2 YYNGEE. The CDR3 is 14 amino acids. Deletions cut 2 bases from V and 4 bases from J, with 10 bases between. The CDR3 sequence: CASSVSGQYNEQFF. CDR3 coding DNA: TGTGCCAGCAGCGTTAGCGGTCAGTACAATGAGCAGTTCTTC.

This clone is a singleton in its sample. The CDR3 sequence is CASSLVAQGNNEQFF. CDR3 coding DNA: TGTGCCAGCAGCTTAGTAGCACAGGGGAACAATGAGCAGTTCTTC. The chain links TRBV5-6 to TRBJ2-1, with 7 positions matching TRBD1. V was pared by 2 bases and J by 5 bases, with 7 bases of the junction left unmatched. The CDR3 has 15 residues. Germline V gives CDR1 SGHDT, CDR2 YYEEEE.

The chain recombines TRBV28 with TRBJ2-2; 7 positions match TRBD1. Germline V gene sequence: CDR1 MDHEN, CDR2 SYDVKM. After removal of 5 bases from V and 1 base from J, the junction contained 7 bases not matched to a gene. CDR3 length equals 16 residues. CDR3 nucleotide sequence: TGTGCCAGCAGTCTCACAGGGGCTTGGAACACCGGGGAGCTGTTTTTT. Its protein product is CASSLTGAWNTGELFF.

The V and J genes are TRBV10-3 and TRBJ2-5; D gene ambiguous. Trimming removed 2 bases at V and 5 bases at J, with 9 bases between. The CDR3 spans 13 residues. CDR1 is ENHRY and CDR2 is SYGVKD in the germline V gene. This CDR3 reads CAISERSWETQYF. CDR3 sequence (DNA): TGTGCCATCAGTGAGCGGTCCTGGGAGACCCAGTACTTC.

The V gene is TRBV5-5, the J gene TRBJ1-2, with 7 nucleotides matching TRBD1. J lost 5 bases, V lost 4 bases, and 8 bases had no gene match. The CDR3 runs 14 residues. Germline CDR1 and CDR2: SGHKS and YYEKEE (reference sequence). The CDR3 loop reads CASSRQGNRYGYTF. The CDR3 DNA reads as TGTGCCAGCAGCAGACAGGGAAACCGGTATGGCTACACCTTC.

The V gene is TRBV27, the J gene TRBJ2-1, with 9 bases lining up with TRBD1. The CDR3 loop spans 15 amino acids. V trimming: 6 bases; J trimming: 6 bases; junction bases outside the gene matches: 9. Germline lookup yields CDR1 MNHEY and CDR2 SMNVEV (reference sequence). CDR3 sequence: CASSPGQGRSNEQFF. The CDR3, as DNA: TGTGCCAGCAGCCCGGGACAGGGACGGAGCAATGAGCAGTTCTTC.

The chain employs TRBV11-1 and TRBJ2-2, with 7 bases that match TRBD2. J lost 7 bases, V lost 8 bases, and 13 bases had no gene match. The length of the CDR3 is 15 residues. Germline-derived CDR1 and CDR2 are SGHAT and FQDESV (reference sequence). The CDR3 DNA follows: TGTGCCAGCTCCTGGGGAGGGGAGGAAAACGGGGAGCTGTTTTTT. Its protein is CASSWGGEENGELFF.